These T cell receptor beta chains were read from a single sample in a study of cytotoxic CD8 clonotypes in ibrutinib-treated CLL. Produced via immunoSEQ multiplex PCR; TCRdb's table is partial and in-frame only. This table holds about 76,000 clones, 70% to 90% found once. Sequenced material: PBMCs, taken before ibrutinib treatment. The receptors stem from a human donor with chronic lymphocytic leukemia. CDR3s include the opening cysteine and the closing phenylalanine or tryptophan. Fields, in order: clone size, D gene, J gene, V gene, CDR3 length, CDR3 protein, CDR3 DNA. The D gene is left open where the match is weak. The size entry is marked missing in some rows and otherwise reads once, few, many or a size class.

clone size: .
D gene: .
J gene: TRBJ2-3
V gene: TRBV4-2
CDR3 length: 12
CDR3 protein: CASSHVTDTQYF
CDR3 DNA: TGTGCCAGCAGCCACGTCACAGATACGCAGTATTTT

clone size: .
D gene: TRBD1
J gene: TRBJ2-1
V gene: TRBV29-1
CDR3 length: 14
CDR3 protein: CSVGGTGFYGEQFF
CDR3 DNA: TGCAGCGTGGGCGGGACAGGGTTTTATGGTGAGCAGTTCTTC

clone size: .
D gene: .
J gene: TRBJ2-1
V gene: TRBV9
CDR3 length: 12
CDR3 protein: CASSALDNEQFF
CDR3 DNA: TGTGCCAGCAGCGCCCTAGACAATGAGCAGTTCTTC

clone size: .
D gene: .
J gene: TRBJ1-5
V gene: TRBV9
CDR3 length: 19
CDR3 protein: CASSHNRVYRPHSNQPQHF
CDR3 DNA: TGTGCCAGCAGCCACAACAGGGTTTACAGACCTCATAGCAATCAGCCCCAGCATTTT

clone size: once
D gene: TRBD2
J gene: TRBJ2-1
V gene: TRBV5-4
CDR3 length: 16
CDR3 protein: CASSLAGGRAINEQFF
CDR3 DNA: TGTGCCAGCAGCTTGGCCGGCGGGAGGGCCATCAATGAGCAGTTCTTC

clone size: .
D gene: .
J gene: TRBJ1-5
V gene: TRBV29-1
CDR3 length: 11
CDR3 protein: CSVQIGQFQHF
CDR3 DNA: TGCAGCGTTCAAATCGGACAGTTCCAGCATTTT

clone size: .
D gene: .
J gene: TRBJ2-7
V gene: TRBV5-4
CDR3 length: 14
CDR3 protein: CASSQELVLHEQYF
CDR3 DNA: TGTGCCAGCAGCCAGGAACTAGTGCTCCACGAGCAGTACTTC

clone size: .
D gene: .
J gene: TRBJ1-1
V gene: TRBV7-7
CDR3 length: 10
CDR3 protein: CASPGPEAFF
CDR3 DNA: TGTGCCAGCCCGGGGCCAGAAGCTTTCTTT

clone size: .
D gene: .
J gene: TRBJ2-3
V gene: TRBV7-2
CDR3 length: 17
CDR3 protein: CASNLGAGDPKTDTQYF
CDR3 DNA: TGTGCCAGCAACCTGGGGGCGGGGGACCCTAAAACAGATACGCAGTATTTT

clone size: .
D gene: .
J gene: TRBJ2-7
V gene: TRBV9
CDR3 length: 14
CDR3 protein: CASSVEGEPYEQYF
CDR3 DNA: TGTGCCAGCAGCGTAGAAGGAGAACCCTACGAGCAGTACTTC

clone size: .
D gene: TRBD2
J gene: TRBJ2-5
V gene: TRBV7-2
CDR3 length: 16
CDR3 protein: CASSLVAGGPQETQYF
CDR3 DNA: TGTGCCAGCAGCTTAGTAGCGGGAGGGCCGCAAGAGACCCAGTACTTC

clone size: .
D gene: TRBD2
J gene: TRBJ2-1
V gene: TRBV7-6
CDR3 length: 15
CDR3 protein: CASSLSGSSYNEQFF
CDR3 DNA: TGTGCCAGCAGCCTTAGCGGGAGCTCCTACAATGAGCAGTTCTTC

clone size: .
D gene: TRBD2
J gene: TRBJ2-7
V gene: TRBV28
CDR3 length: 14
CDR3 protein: CASSTSGGSYEQYF
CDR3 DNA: TGTGCCAGCAGCACTAGCGGGGGGTCCTACGAGCAGTACTTC

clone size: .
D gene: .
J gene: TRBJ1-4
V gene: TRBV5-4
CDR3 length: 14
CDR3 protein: CASSLRSTNEKLFF
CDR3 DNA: TGTGCCAGCAGCTTGCGGTCAACTAATGAAAAACTGTTTTTT

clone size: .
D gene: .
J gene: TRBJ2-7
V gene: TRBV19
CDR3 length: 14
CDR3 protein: CASRPTGEGYEQYF
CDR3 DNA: TGTGCCAGTAGACCGACAGGGGAGGGCTACGAGCAGTACTTC

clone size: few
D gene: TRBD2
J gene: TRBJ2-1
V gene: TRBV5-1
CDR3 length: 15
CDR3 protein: CASSSTWASGIEQFF
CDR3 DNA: TGCGCCAGCAGCTCCACGTGGGCTAGCGGGATTGAGCAGTTCTTC

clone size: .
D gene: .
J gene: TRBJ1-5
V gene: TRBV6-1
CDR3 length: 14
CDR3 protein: CASSRDHLNQPQHF
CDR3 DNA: TGTGCCAGCTCCAGGGATCACTTGAATCAGCCCCAGCATTTT

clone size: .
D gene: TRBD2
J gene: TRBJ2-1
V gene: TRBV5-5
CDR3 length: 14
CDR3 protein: CASSLGLAGGEQFF
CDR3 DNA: TGTGCCAGCAGCTTGGGACTAGCGGGAGGGGAGCAGTTCTTC

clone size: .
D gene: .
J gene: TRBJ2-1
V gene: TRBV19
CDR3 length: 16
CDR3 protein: CASSAPGASSYNEQFF
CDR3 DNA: TGTGCCAGTAGTGCCCCAGGGGCGAGCTCCTACAATGAGCAGTTCTTC

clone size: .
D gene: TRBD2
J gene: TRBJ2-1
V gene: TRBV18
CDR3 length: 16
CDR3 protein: CASSPALAGSYNEQFF
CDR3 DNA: TGTGCCAGCTCACCAGCCCTAGCGGGCTCCTACAATGAGCAGTTCTTC

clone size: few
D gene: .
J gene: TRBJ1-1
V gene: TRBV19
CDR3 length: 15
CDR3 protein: CASIPPGHLNTEAFF
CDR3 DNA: TGTGCCAGTATTCCTCCGGGACACTTGAACACTGAAGCTTTCTTT

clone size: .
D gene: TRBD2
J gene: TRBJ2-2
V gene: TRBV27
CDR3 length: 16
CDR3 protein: CASSPPSGVNTGELFF
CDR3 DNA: TGTGCCAGCAGTCCACCTAGCGGGGTGAACACCGGGGAGCTGTTTTTT

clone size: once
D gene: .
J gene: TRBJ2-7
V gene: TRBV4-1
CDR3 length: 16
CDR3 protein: CASSQVSGGGPYEQYF
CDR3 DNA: TGCGCCAGCAGCCAAGTGTCAGGAGGGGGTCCCTACGAGCAGTACTTC